These T cell receptor beta chains were read from a single sample in a study of CD8+ T cells in alopecia areata. TCRdb keeps only in-frame clones here, not all; method: immunoSEQ multiplex PCR. The table has some 200,000 clones, roughly 50% seen once; the top ten hold 5.5%. The input for sequencing was CD4+ T cells sorted from blood, taken at week 24, from a patient treated with tofacitinib. The receptors here all came from a human donor with alopecia areata. Each CDR3 is given with its conserved first and last residue. The D gene is left open where the match is weak. Size is omitted from some rows. Given values are once, few, many or a class for expanded clones.

V gene	clone size	D gene	J gene	CDR3 protein	CDR3 DNA
TRBV5-1	few	.	TRBJ2-7	CASSPLQGSGDYEQYF	TGCGCCAGCAGCCCATTACAGGGGTCGGGAGACTACGAGCAGTACTTC
TRBV25-1	.	TRBD1	TRBJ1-2	CASTGGLWGYTF	TGTGCCAGCACAGGGGGACTATGGGGCTACACCTTC
TRBV13	.	.	TRBJ1-1	CASSLDREAFF	TGTGCCAGCAGCTTAGACCGTGAAGCTTTCTTT
TRBV7-9	few	.	TRBJ2-6	CASSGGGSFSGANVLTF	TGTGCCAGCAGTGGGGGCGGGAGCTTCTCTGGGGCCAACGTCCTGACTTTC
TRBV9	few	TRBD2	TRBJ2-3	CASSVGGGRTDTQYF	TGTGCCAGCAGCGTAGGGGGCGGGAGAACAGATACGCAGTATTTT
TRBV7-2	.	.	TRBJ2-3	CASSFRSGAGTDTQYF	TGTGCCAGCAGCTTCAGGTCAGGGGCGGGCACAGATACGCAGTATTTT
TRBV18	few	.	TRBJ1-3	CASSPEGGVSGNTIYF	TGTGCCAGCTCACCCGAAGGAGGGGTCTCTGGAAACACCATATATTTT
TRBV29-1	.	.	TRBJ2-3	CSVAGDPTDTQYF	TGCAGCGTGGCCGGGGATCCCACAGATACGCAGTATTTT
TRBV29-1	.	TRBD2	TRBJ2-1	CSVEGTSGGSGEQFF	TGCAGCGTTGAAGGGACTAGCGGGGGGTCCGGTGAGCAGTTCTTC
TRBV18	.	.	TRBJ1-6	CASSPGSGYTLHF	TGTGCCAGCTCACCAGGTAGTGGATACACCCTCCACTTT
TRBV30	.	.	TRBJ1-2	CAWSLGSDYGYTF	TGTGCCTGGAGTCTCGGTTCAGACTATGGCTACACCTTC
TRBV5-6	.	.	TRBJ2-3	CASSPWQSTDTQYF	TGTGCCAGCAGCCCCTGGCAGAGCACAGATACGCAGTATTTT
TRBV7-9	.	TRBD2	TRBJ2-1	CASSPRLAGGSEQFF	TGTGCCAGCAGCCCCAGACTAGCGGGAGGGTCTGAGCAGTTCTTC
TRBV30	.	.	TRBJ2-7	CAWGRGTYEQYF	TGTGCCTGGGGGCGGGGTACCTACGAGCAGTACTTC
TRBV29-1	.	TRBD1	TRBJ2-1	CSVRTGVLTNEQFF	TGCAGCGTCCGGACAGGGGTGTTGACGAATGAGCAGTTCTTC
TRBV5-6	.	.	TRBJ2-7	CASSFVQGNYEQYF	TGTGCCAGCAGCTTTGTACAGGGCAACTACGAGCAGTACTTC
TRBV29-1	.	.	TRBJ2-1	CSVGGSYNEQFF	TGCAGCGTTGGCGGCTCCTACAATGAGCAGTTCTTC
TRBV7-9	few	.	TRBJ2-5	CASSRMQEETQYF	TGTGCCAGCAGCCGTATGCAGGAGGAGACCCAGTACTTC
TRBV5-1	.	.	TRBJ1-1	CASSLEGTEAFF	TGCGCCAGCAGCTTGGAGGGTACTGAAGCTTTCTTT
TRBV6-1	.	.	TRBJ1-1	CASSEVGGSTEAFF	TGTGCCAGCAGTGAAGTTGGGGGTTCCACTGAAGCTTTCTTT
TRBV7-2	.	.	TRBJ2-5	CASGTQYF	TGTGCCAGCGGGACCCAGTACTTC
TRBV11-2	once	.	TRBJ1-1	CASSLGVRVLNTEAFF	TGTGCCAGCAGCTTAGGGGTCAGGGTACTGAACACTGAAGCTTTCTTT
TRBV29-1	.	.	TRBJ2-7	CSVEEGGYEQYF	TGCAGCGTTGAAGAAGGAGGCTACGAGCAGTACTTC
TRBV2	few	TRBD1	TRBJ2-5	CASRWGTGPEETQYF	TGTGCCAGCCGCTGGGGGACAGGGCCCGAAGAGACCCAGTACTTC
TRBV10-3	.	.	TRBJ2-2	CAISESVTGELFF	TGTGCCATCAGTGAGTCGGTGACCGGGGAGCTGTTTTTT
TRBV5-1	.	.	TRBJ2-1	CASSSDQYLGEQFF	TGCGCCAGCAGCTCGGACCAGTACCTCGGTGAGCAGTTCTTC
TRBV9	few	.	TRBJ1-6	CASSVDQGRSPLHF	TGTGCCAGCAGCGTAGATCAGGGGAGGTCACCCCTCCACTTT
TRBV25-1	once	TRBD1	TRBJ1-3	CASSLTGDSGNTIYF	TGTGCCAGCAGTTTAACAGGGGACTCTGGAAACACCATATATTTT
TRBV5-1	.	TRBD2	TRBJ2-5	CASSFGITGGQETQYF	TGCGCCAGCAGCTTTGGGATCACGGGGGGTCAAGAGACCCAGTACTTC
TRBV28	.	.	TRBJ1-2	CASSLPLDYGYTF	TGTGCCAGCAGTTTACCGCTGGACTATGGCTACACCTTC
TRBV29-1	.	.	TRBJ1-1	CSVVGATEAFF	TGCAGCGTTGTGGGGGCCACTGAAGCTTTCTTT
TRBV4-3	.	.	TRBJ1-2	CASSQDPRAGYTF	TGCGCCAGCAGCCAAGATCCGAGGGCCGGCTACACCTTC
TRBV30	.	TRBD2	TRBJ2-7	CAWRLSGTSYEQYF	TGTGCCTGGAGGTTGAGCGGGACCTCCTACGAGCAGTACTTC
TRBV5-4	.	.	TRBJ2-3	CASSLTRYVGLDTQYF	TGTGCCAGCAGCTTGACACGATACGTTGGGCTAGATACGCAGTATTTT
TRBV5-1	.	TRBD1	TRBJ2-2	CASSLYGTGYTGELFF	TGCGCCAGCAGCTTGTATGGGACAGGGTACACCGGGGAGCTGTTTTTT
TRBV27	few	.	TRBJ2-7	CASSSSRLYEQYF	TGTGCCAGCAGTTCAAGCAGGCTCTACGAGCAGTACTTC
TRBV18	.	TRBD1	TRBJ2-3	CASSPPDRRPDTQYF	TGTGCCAGCTCACCACCGGACAGGAGACCAGATACGCAGTATTTT
TRBV5-5	.	.	TRBJ2-6	CASLRAPGSVTGGANVLTF	TGTGCCAGCTTGAGGGCTCCGGGCTCCGTAACGGGAGGGGCCAACGTCCTGACTTTC
TRBV27	.	TRBD1	TRBJ1-2	CASSSADRVGYGYTF	TGTGCCAGCAGTTCCGCGGACAGGGTAGGGTATGGCTACACCTTC
TRBV9	.	.	TRBJ1-1	CASSVEGRGNTEAFF	TGTGCCAGCAGCGTAGAGGGGAGGGGGAACACTGAAGCTTTCTTT
TRBV5-1	.	TRBD2	TRBJ2-1	CASSPLAGDDNEQFF	TGCGCCAGCAGCCCCCTAGCGGGAGATGATAATGAGCAGTTCTTC
TRBV28	once	.	TRBJ2-6	CASSPHTGKRDSGANVLTF	TGTGCCAGCAGTCCTCACACAGGGAAAAGGGACTCTGGGGCCAACGTCCTGACTTTC
TRBV5-6	.	.	TRBJ2-7	CASSLLGPYEQYF	TGTGCCAGCAGCTTGCTCGGGCCCTACGAGCAGTACTTC
TRBV7-2	few	.	TRBJ1-4	CASSSNRFNEKLFF	TGTGCCAGCAGCTCGAACAGGTTTAATGAAAAACTGTTTTTT
TRBV19	once	.	TRBJ2-4	CASSRPRVGKNIQYF	TGTGCCAGTAGTAGACCAAGGGTAGGCAAAAACATTCAGTACTTC
TRBV29-1	few	.	TRBJ2-5	CSVELGGWETQYF	TGCAGCGTTGAGTTGGGGGGCTGGGAGACCCAGTACTTC